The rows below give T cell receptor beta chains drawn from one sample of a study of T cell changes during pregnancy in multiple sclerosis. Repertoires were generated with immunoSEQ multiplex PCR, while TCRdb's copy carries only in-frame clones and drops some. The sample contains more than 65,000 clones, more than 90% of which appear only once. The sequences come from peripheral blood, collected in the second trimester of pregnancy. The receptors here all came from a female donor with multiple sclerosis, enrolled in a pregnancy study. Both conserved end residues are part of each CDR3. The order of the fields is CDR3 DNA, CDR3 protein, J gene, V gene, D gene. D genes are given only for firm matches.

TGTGCCTGGAGTAGGAGACAGGGGATTCAGCCCCAGCATTTT | CAWSRRQGIQPQHF | TRBJ1-5 | TRBV30 | TRBD1
TGTGCCAGCAGCTGGGGTCCTACTAGCCTTAACACCGGGGAGCTGTTTTTT | CASSWGPTSLNTGELFF | TRBJ2-2 | TRBV7-9 | .
TGTGCCAGCAGCTTAGGACGCCGGGACAGGGCATCCTACGAGCAGTACTTC | CASSLGRRDRASYEQYF | TRBJ2-7 | TRBV11-3 | TRBD1
TGTGCCACCAGCAGAGCAGGAGAGGGCCCCGGCCCTGGAAACACCATATATTTT | CATSRAGEGPGPGNTIYF | TRBJ1-3 | TRBV15 | .
TGTGCCAGCAGTCGGCGGATCGGGGAGCTGTTTTTT | CASSRRIGELFF | TRBJ2-2 | TRBV6-1 | .
TGTGCCAGCAGTTTGCGAGCGGGATTTAGCACAGATACGCAGTATTTT | CASSLRAGFSTDTQYF | TRBJ2-3 | TRBV27 | TRBD2
TGTGCCAGCAGTTACTCGGGACACCGAAACACTGAAGCTTTCTTT | CASSYSGHRNTEAFF | TRBJ1-1 | TRBV6-5 | .
TGCGCCAGCAGTCCGCATGGTAGCTCAGCCCGCACAGATACGCAGTATTTT | CASSPHGSSARTDTQYF | TRBJ2-3 | TRBV5-1 | .
TGCAGCGTTGAAAGGGACAGGGTTACCGGGGAGCTGTTTTTT | CSVERDRVTGELFF | TRBJ2-2 | TRBV29-1 | TRBD1
TGTGCCAGCAGTTTAGGGGGGGCCAAAAACATTCAGTACTTC | CASSLGGAKNIQYF | TRBJ2-4 | TRBV27 | .
TGCGCCAGCAGTGATTCTCATCGTCGGTGGCAAAGGGGTTCCGGGGAGCTGTTTTTT | CASSDSHRRWQRGSGELFF | TRBJ2-2 | TRBV10-1 | .